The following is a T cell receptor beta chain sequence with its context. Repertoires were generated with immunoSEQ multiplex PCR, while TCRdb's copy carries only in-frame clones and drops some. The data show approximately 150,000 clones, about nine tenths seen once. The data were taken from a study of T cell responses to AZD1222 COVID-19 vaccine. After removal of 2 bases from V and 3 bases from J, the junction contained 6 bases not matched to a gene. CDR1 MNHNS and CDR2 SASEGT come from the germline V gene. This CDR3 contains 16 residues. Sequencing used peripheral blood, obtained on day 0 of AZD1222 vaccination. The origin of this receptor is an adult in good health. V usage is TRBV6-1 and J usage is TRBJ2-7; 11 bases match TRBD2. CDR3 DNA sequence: TGTGCCAGCAGTGAATCCGGACTAGCGGGTCTCTACGAGCAGTACTTC. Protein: CASSESGLAGLYEQYF.